This TCR beta chain was captured by sequencing in a study of B cell selection in AIRE deficiency. Findings and caveats of the study: In TCRBV usage, CDR3 length and diversity, patient Tconv and Treg cells matched healthy donors. Shared Treg sequences were biased toward short CDR3s with few non-templated nucleotide insertions.

This CDR3 is built from 13 residues. Germline V gene sequence: CDR1 GTSNPN, CDR2 SVGIG (reference sequence). Trimming removed 4 bases from V and 2 bases from J, with 11 bases in between. Remarks on this clone: The antigen remains unidentified.

Only in-frame clones appear in the TCRdb table, and some are missing; sequencing was by immunoSEQ multiplex PCR. This table holds tens of thousands of clones, 97% found once. Sorting defined conventional CD4 T cells as CD4+CD127+. V is TRBV30 and J is TRBJ1-1; no clear D gene. This TCR derives from a human donor with AIRE deficiency. Source material: conventional CD4+ T cells sorted from PBMCs. DNA of the CDR3: TGTGCCTGGATTCCGGCAGCTAACACTGAAGCTTTCTTT. Its translation is CAWIPAANTEAFF.